This TCR beta chain emerged from a study of CD8+ T cells in alopecia areata. Turning to the study itself: Treated patients took oral tofacitinib at 5 to 10 mg twice daily. After 6 to 18 months of tofacitinib, follow-up continued 6 months off drug.

In the case of this clone: Its antigen is undetermined.

Reverse transcription of extracted RNA yielded cDNA, which provided the sequencing template. Assay: immunoSEQ multiplex PCR; the TCRdb copy retains only in-frame clones and omits some. The table lists roughly 130,000 clones, around 60% of them singletons, with 3.5% to 5.5% in the top ten. V was shortened by 3 bases and J by 6 bases, with 11 bases between the two germline ends. Germline values: CDR1 KGHSH, CDR2 LQKENI. This CDR3 is 14 amino acids long. Study-wide findings and caveats: It was lesional scalp, especially alopecia totalis/universalis, that showed higher clonality than normal scalp. The study also sequences resident alphabeta T cells of normal skin in scalp samples.

The material sequenced was CD4+ T cells sorted from blood, taken at week 0. This chain joins TRBV18 and TRBJ2-2; no reliable D call. This TCR derives from a human donor with alopecia areata. The CDR3 DNA follows: TGTGCCAGCTCACCGCCCAGTCTAGCCGGGGAGCTGTTTTTT. Translated: CASSPPSLAGELFF.